This paragraph reports one T cell receptor beta chain. Its antigen remains unknown. This specimen comes from a study of vaccination and CD4 T cells after COVID-19. The treatment here: roughly 10-day PBMC culture with coronavirus spike peptide pools or control peptides (ViraFEST assay). At the Johns Hopkins FTIC core, DNA taken from cultured CD4+ T cells was sequenced by way of the Oncomine TCR Beta short-read assay. Researchers extracted genomic DNA from CD4+ T cells that had been cultured. TCRdb ran MiXCR on the PCR reads and lists one entry per CDR3 protein. The sample records roughly 17,000 distinct CDR3 sequences, 55% being singletons. V gave up 5 bases and J gave up 2 bases, with 16 bases separating them. Germline CDR1 and CDR2: SNHLY and FYNNEI. This CDR3 has 15 residues.

This receptor was taken from a human donor who had recovered from COVID-19. Sequenced input: CD4+ T cells from blood, cultured in vitro. J is TRBJ2-7 and V is TRBV2, with D perhaps matching TRBD1 (7 bases). As DNA, the CDR3 is TGTGCCAGCAGTCAGGGGGGAGAGCGAACCTACGAGCAGTACTTC. This encodes CASSQGGERTYEQYF.